Listed here are 11 T cell receptor beta chains from one sample, sequenced in a study of shared clonotypes between healthy human individuals. Produced via immunoSEQ multiplex PCR; TCRdb's table is partial and in-frame only. The sample yields about 180,000 clones, 90% to 95% seen once. The sample taken for sequencing was naive CD4+ T cells sorted from blood. Subset defined: CD45RA+ positively selected. The receptor source for this set is a woman in her 30s in good health.

The chain carries TRBV6-5 and TRBJ2-7, with D perhaps matching TRBD1 (6 bases). The germline V and J ends were trimmed by 5 bases and 2 bases, with 7 bases remaining between them. The CDR3 length is 12 residues. From germline, CDR1 is MNHEY and CDR2 SVGAGI. In DNA, the CDR3 is TGTGCCAGCAGTGGGGACACCTACGAGCAGTACTTC. It is translated as CASSGDTYEQYF.

The chain couples TRBV28 to TRBJ2-5; possibly TRBD2 for D (6 bases). Trimming pared 2 bases from V and 7 bases from J, leaving 17 bases between. CDR3 size: 15 residues. The germline V gene has CDR1 MDHEN and CDR2 SYDVKM. The CDR3 reads CASSLRSRGPGTQYF. The DNA of the CDR3 is TGTGCCAGCAGTTTAAGATCGCGGGGCCCAGGGACCCAGTACTTC.

V and J are TRBV5-1 and TRBJ2-7, with 11 positions matching TRBD1. Trimming at V came to 4 bases and at J to 6 bases, leaving 6 bases not matched to a gene. The germline V gene has CDR1 SGHRS and CDR2 YFSETQ. This CDR3 has 14 residues. CDR3 loop: CASSTGQGAVEQYF. The CDR3 region has the DNA TGCGCCAGCAGCACCGGACAGGGGGCGGTCGAGCAGTACTTC. The variable domain in full, with the rest retrieved from reference TRBV5-1 and TRBJ2-7, is KAGVTQTPRYLIKTRGQQVTLSCSPISGHRSVSWYQQTPGQGLQFLFEYFSETQRNKGNFPGRFSGRQFSNSRSEMNVSTLELGDSALYLCASSTGQGAVEQYFGPGTRLTVT.

CDR3 protein: CASSPGLAAVDEQYF. The CDR3 DNA follows: TGCGCCAGCAGCCCCGGACTAGCGGCTGTAGACGAGCAGTACTTC. The genes are TRBV5-1 and TRBJ2-5; TRBD2 matches at 10 bases. The DNA end favors TRBJ2-7, so the J call may be wrong. Germline V gene data show CDR1 as SGHRS and CDR2 as YFSETQ. The CDR3 totals 15 residues.

The chain carries TRBV13 and TRBJ2-2; TRBD2 agrees at 9 bases. Trimming cost V 8 bases and J 4 bases; bases outside gene matches: 5. There are 14 residues in the CDR3. CDR1 and CDR2 from the germline V gene are PRHDT and FYEKMQ (reference sequence). The CDR3 bases are TGTGCCAGCGGGCTAGCGGGACTCACCGGGGAGCTGTTTTTT. Its translation: CASGLAGLTGELFF. Full variable domain (remainder filled in from reference TRBV13 and TRBJ2-2): AAGVIQSPRHLIKEKRETATLKCYPIPRHDTVYWYQQGPGQDPQFLISFYEKMQSDKGSIPDRFSAQQFSDYHSELNMSSLELGDSALYFCASGLAGLTGELFFGEGSRLTVL.

This chain's CDR3 is CASSPTGSSYNEQFF. The CDR3 region has the DNA TGTGCCAGCAGTCCGACAGGGAGCTCCTACAATGAGCAGTTCTTC. The chain links TRBV6-4 to TRBJ2-1; 7 bases are shared with TRBD1. Germline values: CDR1 MRHNA, CDR2 SNTAGT. With V trimmed by 5 bases and J by 0 bases, 4 bases remained unmatched. CDR3 size: 15 residues.

This chain uses TRBV7-9 with TRBJ2-5; D is tentatively TRBD1 or TRBD2 (5 bases each). This CDR3 spans 15 amino acids. V was pared by 5 bases and J by 3 bases, with 16 bases between. The germline V gene encodes CDR1 SEHNR and CDR2 FQNEAQ (reference sequence). CDR3: CASSTGTSPKETQYF. The CDR3 DNA sequence: TGTGCCAGCAGCACCGGGACCTCGCCGAAAGAGACCCAGTACTTC.

The chain is built from TRBV2 and TRBJ1-1; D ambiguous. The CDR3 has 12 residues. CDR1 is SNHLY, CDR2 FYNNEI, per germline. V shed 7 bases and J shed 8 bases, with 14 bases lying between them. Here the CDR3 reads CASTLGRPEAFF. In DNA form, the CDR3 reads TGTGCCAGCACCTTAGGACGGCCCGAAGCTTTCTTT. Full variable domain (outside the CDR3, taken from reference TRBV2 and TRBJ1-1): EPEVTQTPSHQVTQMGQEVILRCVPISNHLYFYWYRQILGQKVEFLVSFYNNEISEKSEIFDDQFSVERPDGSNFTLKIRSTKLEDSAMYFCASTLGRPEAFFGQGTRLTVV.

This clone occurred once. The rearrangement uses TRBV14 and TRBJ2-7, with 13 bases matching TRBD2. The V segment lost 4 bases and the J segment 3 bases; nucleotides outside the gene matches: 9. The germline V gene has CDR1 SGHDN and CDR2 FVKESK. CDR3 length equals 17 residues. This chain's CDR3 is CASSPRPGLAGFYEQYF. CDR3 coding DNA: TGTGCCAGCAGCCCCCGACCGGGACTAGCGGGATTCTACGAGCAGTACTTC.

The CDR3 nucleotides read TGTGCCAGTAGTATCTCGCTAAACCCCGGGACTGGGGCCTACGAGCAGTACTTC. The encoded protein is CASSISLNPGTGAYEQYF. This chain links TRBV19 with TRBJ2-7; a weak D match, TRBD2 (6 bases). The CDR3 spans 18 residues. Germline loops: CDR1 LNHDA, CDR2 SQIVND (reference sequence). The germline V and J ends were trimmed by 3 bases and 2 bases, with 23 bases remaining between them.

The J gene is TRBJ2-7, the V gene TRBV4-1; D is unclear. Looked up from germline, CDR1 is MGHRA and CDR2 is YSYEKL. With 1 base removed from V and 2 bases from J, the gap between germline ends came to 12 bases. The CDR3 consists of 15 residues. CDR3 in amino acids: CASSQVRDRTYEQYF. The CDR3 DNA reads as TGCGCCAGCAGCCAAGTCCGCGACCGCACCTACGAGCAGTACTTC.